Reported below is one T cell receptor (beta chain). Its antigen is unknown. The entry originates in a study of T cell responses to AZD1222 COVID-19 vaccine. Study-level results: Donors skewed white British and female; clonal diversity was possibly underestimated.

Using immunoSEQ multiplex PCR, the repertoire was profiled, and TCRdb retains in-frame clones only, with some absent. Here the sample spans some 140,000 clones, 70% to 90% being singletons. The source material was peripheral blood, sampled on day 0 of AZD1222 vaccination. This receptor was identified in an adult in good health.

The CDR3 region is CAWSLTRRGPTYEQYF. CDR3 DNA: TGTGCCTGGAGTCTTACACGCCGGGGCCCAACCTACGAGCAGTACTTC. V usage is TRBV30 and J usage is TRBJ2-7; D is perhaps TRBD1 or TRBD2 (5 bases each). Germline-derived CDR1 and CDR2 are GTSNPN and SVGIG (reference sequence). The CDR3 covers 16 residues. Trimming left V 2 bases short and J 2 bases short, with 19 bases between.